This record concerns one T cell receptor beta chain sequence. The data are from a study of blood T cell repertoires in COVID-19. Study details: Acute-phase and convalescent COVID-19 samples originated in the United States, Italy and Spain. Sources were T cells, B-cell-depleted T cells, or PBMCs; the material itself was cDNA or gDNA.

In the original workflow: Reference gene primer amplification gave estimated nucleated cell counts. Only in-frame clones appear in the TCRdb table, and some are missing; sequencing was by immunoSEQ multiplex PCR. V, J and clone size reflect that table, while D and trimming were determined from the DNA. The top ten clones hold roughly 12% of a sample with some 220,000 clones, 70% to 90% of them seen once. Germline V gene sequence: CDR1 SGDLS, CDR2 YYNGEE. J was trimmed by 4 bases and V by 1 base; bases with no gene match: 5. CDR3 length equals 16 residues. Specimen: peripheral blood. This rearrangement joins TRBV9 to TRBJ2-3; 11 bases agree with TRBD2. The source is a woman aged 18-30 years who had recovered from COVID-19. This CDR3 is CASSVIAGGGADTQYF. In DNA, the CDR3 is TGTGCCAGCAGCGTAATAGCGGGAGGGGGGGCAGATACGCAGTATTTT.